Each of the 13 T cell receptor beta chains below was sequenced from the same sample in a study of cytomegalovirus exposure and HLA in healthy donors. It was with 60 Vbeta and 13 Jbeta primers that the PCR ran. Profiling relied on immunoSEQ multiplex PCR, and the TCRdb table lists in-frame clones only, not all of them. The sample shows 140,000 or so clones, roughly three fifths of them seen only once. The sequencing input was PBMCs. The receptors were sampled from a male donor in good health and CMV-seronegative.

The V call is TRBV27, the J call TRBJ2-7; 8 bases are a match to TRBD2. Germline V gene data show CDR1 as MNHEY and CDR2 as SMNVEV (reference sequence). Trimming took 2 bases from V and 2 from J; bases not matched to a gene: 8. The CDR3 has 16 residues. The CDR3 region is CASSLDRGGPPYEQYF. DNA for the CDR3: TGTGCCAGCAGTTTAGACCGCGGGGGGCCACCCTACGAGCAGTACTTC.

The CDR3 region has the DNA TGTGCCAGCAGCCCCAGGGGAGCCGGGGAGCTGTTTTTT. Its protein is CASSPRGAGELFF. This chain uses TRBV7-3 with TRBJ2-2; perhaps TRBD1 as D (6 bases). Per the germline V gene, CDR1 is SGHTA and CDR2 is FQGTGA. The length of the CDR3 is 13 residues. The V and J ends lost 5 bases and 6 bases respectively, with 10 bases between them.

The J gene is TRBJ2-1, the V gene TRBV7-3, with TRBD2 identical over 14 bases. The CDR3 has 17 residues. Germline V lookup: CDR1 SGHTA, CDR2 FQGTGA. V lost 5 bases and J lost 1; bases outside the gene matches: 4. CDR3 sequence reads: CASSRTSGGRSYNEQFF. The CDR3 DNA follows: TGTGCCAGCAGCAGGACTAGCGGGGGGAGGTCCTACAATGAGCAGTTCTTC.

CDR3 DNA sequence: TGTGCCAGCAGCTCAAGCGGGGTCCCCTACAATGAGCAGTTCTTC. It specifies CASSSSGVPYNEQFF. V is TRBV7-3 and J is TRBJ2-1; TRBD2 agrees at 7 bases. The CDR3 consists of 15 residues. The J segment lost 2 bases and the V segment lost 4 bases, leaving 5 bases of the junction unmatched. CDR1 is SGHTA and CDR2 is FQGTGA in the germline V gene. The whole variable domain, filled in from reference TRBV7-3 and TRBJ2-1, reads GAGVSQTPSNKVTEKGKYVELRCDPISGHTALYWYRQSLGQGPEFLIYFQGTGAADDSGLPNDRFFAVRPEGSVSTLKIQRTERGDSAVYLCASSSSGVPYNEQFFGPGTRLTVL.

This clone was seen only once. The chain joins TRBV7-3 to TRBJ2-3, with D perhaps matching TRBD1 (5 bases). V gave up 2 bases and J gave up 2 bases, with 14 bases separating them. CDR1 is SGHTA, CDR2 FQGTGA, per germline. CDR3 size: 16 residues. The CDR3 protein is CASSLQSGLNTDTQYF. The CDR3 DNA is TGTGCCAGCAGCTTACAGTCAGGGTTAAACACAGATACGCAGTATTTT.

This sequence joins TRBV6-5 and TRBJ2-3, with D tentatively TRBD2 (5 bases). The CDR3 loop spans 14 amino acids. The V end was cut by 5 bases, the J end by 2 bases, with 11 bases between. Germline loops: CDR1 MNHEY, CDR2 SVGAGI. The DNA for the CDR3 is TGTGCCAGCAGTAGAGTCCGGGACACAGATACGCAGTATTTT. Translating it yields CASSRVRDTDTQYF.

In DNA, the CDR3 is TGTGCCAGCAGCCCCGGTACCCACACAGATACGCAGTATTTT. This codes for CASSPGTHTDTQYF. The genes are TRBV11-2 and TRBJ2-3; D remains unclear. Trimming took 5 bases from V and 2 from J, leaving 11 bases between them. There are 14 residues in the CDR3. From germline, CDR1 is SGHAT and CDR2 FQNNGV. Full variable domain (rest looked up from reference TRBV11-2 and TRBJ2-3): EAGVAQSPRYKIIEKRQSVAFWCNPISGHATLYWYQQILGQGPKLLIQFQNNGVVDDSQLPKDRFSAERLKGVDSTLKIQPAKLEDSAVYLCASSPGTHTDTQYFGPGTRLTVL.

This sequence joins TRBV4-1 and TRBJ2-7, with 12 nucleotides matching TRBD1. V lost 4 bases, J lost 6 bases, and 7 bases stayed unmatched. Per the germline V gene, CDR1 is MGHRA and CDR2 is YSYEKL. The CDR3 runs 15 residues. The CDR3 DNA is TGCGCCAGCAGCCTGCCCGGGACAGGGGGCAGCGAGCAGTACTTC. Translation gives CASSLPGTGGSEQYF.

The CDR3 sequence: CASSAQQGFDQPQHF. The CDR3 DNA follows: TGTGCCAGCAGCGCTCAACAGGGTTTCGATCAGCCCCAGCATTTT. This chain joins TRBV9 and TRBJ1-5; possibly TRBD1 for D (6 bases). Germline V gene data show CDR1 as SGDLS and CDR2 as YYNGEE. The CDR3 is 15 residues long. The germline V and J ends were trimmed by 3 bases and 5 bases, with 15 bases remaining between them. The variable domain in full, completed from reference TRBV9 and TRBJ1-5, reads DSGVTQTPKHLITATGQRVTLRCSPRSGDLSVYWYQQSLDQGLQFLIQYYNGEERAKGNILERFSAQQFPDLHSELNLSSLELGDSALYFCASSAQQGFDQPQHFGDGTRLSIL.

The V and J genes are TRBV10-3 and TRBJ2-1, with 11 bases aligning to TRBD1. The CDR3 consists of 16 residues. Germline CDR1 reads ENHRY; CDR2 reads SYGVKD. With 6 bases clipped from V and 6 bases from J, the junction kept 10 bases outside the gene matches. In nucleotides, the CDR3 is TGTGCCATCAGGATGGGACAGGGGGACGTTGGCAATGAGCAGTTCTTC. Translated: CAIRMGQGDVGNEQFF.

Here the CDR3 DNA reads TGTGCCAGCAGCGTAGGGACAGGGACTATCACAGATACGCAGTATTTT. Translation: CASSVGTGTITDTQYF. The rearrangement links TRBV9 to TRBJ2-3; a possible D gene is TRBD1 (8 bases). The CDR3 totals 16 residues. Trimming took off 0 bases at V and 2 bases at J, with 13 bases between the two ends. Germline values: CDR1 SGDLS, CDR2 YYNGEE.

The rearrangement uses TRBV2 and TRBJ2-5; 9 bases match TRBD2. Germline CDR1 SNHLY, CDR2 FYNNEI. The CDR3 length is 16 residues. Germline trimming cut 2 bases from V and 4 bases from J; bases unmatched to any gene: 8. The CDR3 sequence: CASSEMAGGPPETQYF. The CDR3, as DNA: TGTGCCAGCAGTGAAATGGCGGGGGGGCCCCCAGAGACCCAGTACTTC.

The rearrangement joins TRBV27 to TRBJ2-7, with TRBD1 matching 8 bases. CDR1 MNHEY and CDR2 SMNVEV come from the germline V gene (reference sequence). This CDR3 is built from 15 residues. The J segment lost 5 bases and the V segment lost 5 bases, leaving 11 bases of the junction unmatched. Here the CDR3 DNA reads TGTGCCAGCAGTACCTACAGACAGGGGACCCACGAGCAGTACTTC. It specifies CASSTYRQGTHEQYF.